This section outlines one TCR beta chain sequence together with its context. Profiling relied on immunoSEQ multiplex PCR, and the TCRdb table lists in-frame clones only, not all of them. The data contain hundreds of thousands of clones, 70% to 90% of them singletons. Germline loops: CDR1 MDHEN, CDR2 SYDVKM. The V and J ends lost 9 bases and 1 base respectively, with 12 bases between them. This CDR3 has 13 amino acids. This sample is part of a study of shared T cell receptors in the human thymus. The same specimen was also included in a second study, on human thymus T cells.

This clonotype was sampled from a boy under two years old with a congenital heart defect. V and J are TRBV28 and TRBJ1-2; tentatively, D is TRBD1 (5 bases). The sequencing input was thymocytes. The chain's CDR3 is CASKMTVNYGYTF. The DNA for the CDR3 is TGTGCCAGTAAGATGACAGTTAACTATGGCTACACCTTC.